What follows are 32 T cell receptor beta chains derived from one specimen sequenced in a study of T cells after yellow fever vaccination. Each CDR3 protein is one row after TCRdb ran MiXCR on the 5' RACE reads. The table records 450,000 to 550,000 distinct CDR3 sequences, just over 20% of them present only once. The sample in question was PBMCs, obtained approximately 20 days after the first yellow fever vaccination. The receptors stem from a man aged 18 to 30 who received the YFV17D yellow fever vaccine.

This clonotype has just a few counts. V and J are TRBV20-1 and TRBJ1-4; possible D gene TRBD1, 5 bases. V lost 0 bases and J 3 bases, leaving 11 bases between the germline ends. This CDR3 spans 15 amino acids. CDR1 is DFQATT, CDR2 SNEGSKA, per germline (reference sequence). CDR3 amino acids: CSARDGGNANEKLFF. The CDR3 nucleotides are TGCAGTGCTAGAGATGGGGGAAACGCTAATGAAAAACTGTTTTTT.

This clonotype was observed at least ten times. An end of the junction differs from the germline gene, which may be a read error. The rearrangement links TRBV4-3 to TRBJ2-1; TRBD1 agrees at 9 bases. The V gene's germline CDR1 is LGHNA and CDR2 YSLEER. There are 15 residues in the CDR3. The CDR3 coding sequence is TGTGCCAGCAGCCAGGACAGGGGCTCCTACAATGAGCAGTTCTTC. Amino acid sequence: CASSQDRGSYNEQFF.

This clonotype occurred a few times. J is TRBJ2-1 and V is TRBV3-1; no clear D gene. CDR3 length: 15 residues. The V end lost 0 bases, the J end lost 3 bases, and 9 bases lay between the germline ends. CDR1 LGHDT and CDR2 YNNKEL come from the germline V gene (reference sequence). As DNA, the CDR3 is TGTGCCAGCAGCCAAGAAGCGTACAGCTACAATGAGCAGTTCTTC. Amino acids: CASSQEAYSYNEQFF.

The chain employs TRBV9 and TRBJ1-1; a weak D match, TRBD1 (5 bases). Between the trimmed V and J ends, which lost 4 bases and 2 bases, there was a span of 9 bases. Germline lookup yields CDR1 SGDLS and CDR2 YYNGEE. CDR3 length: 13 residues. CDR3 region: CASSFGHNTEAFF. The CDR3 bases are TGTGCCAGCAGCTTCGGACATAACACTGAAGCTTTCTTT. The whole variable domain, filled in from reference TRBV9 and TRBJ1-1, reads DSGVTQTPKHLITATGQRVTLRCSPRSGDLSVYWYQQSLDQGLQFLIQYYNGEERAKGNILERFSAQQFPDLHSELNLSSLELGDSALYFCASSFGHNTEAFFGQGTRLTVV.

This clonotype was recorded a few times. The rearrangement links TRBV28 to TRBJ1-5; D gene ambiguous. The germline V gene encodes CDR1 MDHEN and CDR2 SYDVKM. V was clipped by 3 bases and J by 0 bases, with 9 bases between them. The CDR3 length is 15 residues. The chain's CDR3 is CASSFPPSSNQPQHF. CDR3 nucleotide sequence: TGTGCCAGCAGTTTCCCCCCCTCTAGCAATCAGCCCCAGCATTTT.

This clonotype was picked up a small number of times. The chain links TRBV12-3 or TRBV12-4 to TRBJ1-2; unclear D gene. The V gene lost 0 bases and the J gene lost 1 base, with 3 bases spanning the gap. This CDR3 spans 13 amino acids. The CDR3 reads CASSLADNYGYTF. CDR3 DNA sequence: TGTGCCAGCAGTTTAGCAGATAACTATGGCTACACCTTC.

This clonotype was seen more than once but under ten times. The chain uses TRBV5-1 and TRBJ2-7; no clear D gene. V lost 5 bases to trimming and J lost 2 bases, with 14 bases between them. From germline, CDR1 is SGHRS and CDR2 YFSETQ. The CDR3 is made up of 14 amino acids. The CDR3 loop reads CASSNRPTPYEQYV. Written as DNA, the CDR3 is TGCGCCAGCAGTAACCGGCCCACTCCCTACGAGCAGTACGTC.

The chain couples TRBV28 to TRBJ1-5; TRBD1 agrees at 8 bases. This CDR3 comprises 14 residues. The germline V gene encodes CDR1 MDHEN and CDR2 SYDVKM. Losses at the gene ends were 5 bases for V and 7 bases for J; bases not matched to a gene: 7. CDR3 coding DNA: TGTGCCAGCAGTCTCGACAGGGGAAGCCAGCCCCAGCATTTT. This translates into CASSLDRGSQPQHF.

CDR3: CASSLTGTSGTRDTQYF. In DNA, the CDR3 is TGTGCCAGCAGCTTAACCGGGACTAGCGGGACCAGAGATACGCAGTATTTT. The chain recombines TRBV7-3 with TRBJ2-3; 13 positions agree with TRBD2. With V trimmed by 0 bases and J by 5 bases, 5 bases remained unmatched. CDR3 length equals 17 residues. Germline assignment: CDR1 SGHTA and CDR2 FQGTGA. The variable domain in full, completed from reference TRBV7-3 and TRBJ2-3, reads GAGVSQTPSNKVTEKGKYVELRCDPISGHTALYWYRQSLGQGPEFLIYFQGTGAADDSGLPNDRFFAVRPEGSVSTLKIQRTERGDSAVYLCASSLTGTSGTRDTQYFGPGTRLTVL.

The rearrangement links TRBV10-3 to TRBJ1-1; D ambiguous. This CDR3 comprises 14 residues. The V gene's germline CDR1 is ENHRY and CDR2 SYGVKD. Deletions cut 7 bases from V and 5 bases from J, with 17 bases between. In DNA, the CDR3 is TGTGCCATCAAGGAAGGGCCGGGAGGAACTGAAGCTTTCTTT. It codes for CAIKEGPGGTEAFF.

This clonotype was observed a few times. The chain uses TRBV27 and TRBJ2-7; TRBD1 aligns across 7 bases. Germline loops: CDR1 MNHEY, CDR2 SMNVEV (reference sequence). V lost 6 bases, J lost 5 bases, and 7 bases stayed unmatched. This CDR3 contains 13 residues. The CDR3 region is CASSYVGQHEQYF. In DNA, the CDR3 is TGTGCCAGCAGCTACGTGGGACAGCACGAGCAGTACTTC.

This clonotype was seen a handful of times. The rearrangement links TRBV12-3 or TRBV12-4 to TRBJ1-2; no definite D call. The V end was cut by 1 base, the J end by 7 bases, with 13 bases between. The CDR3 loop spans 14 amino acids. The CDR3 reads CASSLGRRGFGYTF. CDR3 sequence (DNA): TGTGCCAGCAGTTTAGGGCGCCGGGGTTTTGGCTACACCTTC.

This clonotype has more than one count but fewer than ten. The chain joins TRBV24-1 to TRBJ2-1; TRBD2 matches at 9 bases. Germline values: CDR1 KGHDR, CDR2 SFDVKD. Trimming at V came to 5 bases and at J to 6 bases, leaving 10 bases not matched to a gene. The CDR3 consists of 16 residues. The CDR3 sequence: CATSAPWRGGLNEQFF. For the CDR3, the DNA is TGTGCCACCAGTGCCCCTTGGCGGGGGGGTCTCAATGAGCAGTTCTTC.

The chain joins TRBV3-1 to TRBJ1-4; 9 nucleotides line up with TRBD1. Looked up from germline, CDR1 is LGHDT and CDR2 is YNNKEL (reference sequence). The J segment lost 8 bases and the V segment lost 1 base, leaving 5 bases of the junction unmatched. The CDR3 is made up of 15 amino acids. The CDR3 loop is CASSQGGTGNEKLFF. CDR3 bases: TGTGCCAGCAGCCAAGGAGGGACAGGGAACGAAAAACTGTTTTTT.

In its sample, this clonotype was seen a few times. The CDR3, as DNA: TGCGCCAGCAGCTTGCTGCCTAGCGGGGGCACCGGGGAGCTGTTTTTT. Translation: CASSLLPSGGTGELFF. V is TRBV5-1 and J is TRBJ2-2; the match to TRBD2 covers 10 bases. V was pared by 1 base and J by 4 bases, with 4 bases of the junction left unmatched. The CDR3 is made up of 16 amino acids. CDR1 SGHRS and CDR2 YFSETQ come from the germline V gene.

This clonotype has a count of ten or more. The chain is built from TRBV18 and TRBJ1-2, with D maybe TRBD1 (5 bases). The V gene's germline CDR1 is KGHSH and CDR2 LQKENI. Trimming removed 8 bases from V and 8 bases from J, with 15 bases in between. This CDR3 contains 12 residues. The DNA for the CDR3 is TGTGCCAGCAGCCCCGGGACGGGGGGCTACACCTTC. The encoded protein is CASSPGTGGYTF.

The V call is TRBV5-1, the J call TRBJ2-1; perhaps TRBD1 as D (6 bases). This CDR3 is 15 amino acids long. Germline V CDR1 and CDR2: SGHRS, YFSETQ. V was clipped by 4 bases and J by 8 bases, with 19 bases between them. This chain's CDR3 is CASSVTGTSFDEQFF. In DNA form, the CDR3 reads TGCGCCAGCAGCGTGACCGGGACATCTTTCGATGAGCAGTTCTTC.

The chain combines TRBV2 with TRBJ2-2; possible D gene TRBD2, 7 bases. Trimming cost V 0 bases and J 4 bases, with 15 bases left between them. The CDR3 contains 17 residues. Per the germline V gene, CDR1 is SNHLY and CDR2 is FYNNEI. The CDR3 reads CASSEAGGARITGELFF. DNA of the CDR3: TGTGCCAGCAGTGAAGCGGGGGGGGCGCGGATCACCGGGGAGCTGTTTTTT.

This clonotype was observed a few times. At one end the junction does not follow the germline gene, possibly because of a read error. The chain employs TRBV20-1 and TRBJ2-1; TRBD1 aligns across 7 bases. This CDR3 spans 12 amino acids. CDR1 DFQATT and CDR2 SNEGSKA come from the germline V gene (reference sequence). CDR3 protein: CSAREGSGQPLF. DNA for the CDR3: TGCAGTGCTAGAGAGGGGTCGGGACAGCCCCTCTTC.

CDR3: CASSQPSRTNSPLHF. The CDR3, as DNA: TGTGCCAGCAGCCAACCTTCCAGGACTAATTCACCCCTCCACTTT. V usage is TRBV3-1 and J usage is TRBJ1-6, with D unresolved. Germline V gene lookup returns CDR1 LGHDT and CDR2 YNNKEL (reference sequence). CDR3 length: 15 amino acids. V was pared by 2 bases and J by 6 bases, with 11 bases between.

This clonotype was seen a handful of times. V usage is TRBV10-1 and J usage is TRBJ1-1; the D is unclear. V was clipped by 2 bases and J by 0 bases, with 7 bases between them. Germline CDR1 and CDR2: WNHNN and SYGVQD (reference sequence). The CDR3 totals 14 residues. The CDR3 spells CASSEGPLNTEAFF. In nucleotides, the CDR3 is TGCGCCAGCAGTGAGGGACCCTTGAACACTGAAGCTTTCTTT.

Only a few counts were recorded for this clonotype. V and J are TRBV5-6 and TRBJ2-3; the D gene is possibly TRBD1 (7 bases). Trimming cost V 3 bases and J 6 bases, with 14 bases left between them. The CDR3 length is 14 residues. CDR1 is SGHDT, CDR2 YYEEEE, per germline. CDR3 sequence (DNA): TGTGCCAGCAGCTGGGGCAGGGGGGCTGATACGCAGTATTTT. Residues: CASSWGRGADTQYF.

This clonotype was seen a few times. The chain combines TRBV13 with TRBJ2-7; D may be TRBD1 (5 bases). The germline V and J ends were trimmed by 5 bases and 2 bases, with 10 bases remaining between them. Germline values: CDR1 PRHDT, CDR2 FYEKMQ (reference sequence). The CDR3 is 13 residues long. CDR3 loop: CASSRTTPYEQYF. Here the CDR3 DNA reads TGTGCCAGCAGCCGGACAACCCCCTACGAGCAGTACTTC.

The chain joins TRBV9 to TRBJ1-2; no reliable D call. Germline V gene lookup returns CDR1 SGDLS and CDR2 YYNGEE. The CDR3 is 16 amino acids. Trimming took 0 bases from V and 0 from J, leaving 12 bases between them. In DNA form, the CDR3 reads TGTGCCAGCAGCGTAGTTCCCGCTGGGGCTAACTATGGCTACACCTTC. Its protein is CASSVVPAGANYGYTF.

The table lists this clonotype with many counts. V and J are TRBV20-1 and TRBJ1-1; D is unresolved. Per the germline V gene, CDR1 is DFQATT and CDR2 is SNEGSKA (reference sequence). The length of the CDR3 is 14 residues. With 0 bases removed from V and 0 bases from J, the gap between germline ends came to 8 bases. Here the CDR3 DNA reads TGCAGTGCTAGAGATACGACGGTGAACACTGAAGCTTTCTTT. This sequence encodes CSARDTTVNTEAFF.

This clonotype occurred a few times. The chain links TRBV20-1 to TRBJ2-5, with D unclear. Germline V CDR1 and CDR2: DFQATT, SNEGSKA (reference sequence). The CDR3 loop spans 12 amino acids. Trimming pared 5 bases from V and 0 bases from J, leaving 7 bases between. The chain's CDR3 is CSASQYQETQYF. The CDR3 DNA reads as TGCAGTGCTTCTCAATACCAAGAGACCCAGTACTTC.

The chain recombines TRBV5-1 with TRBJ2-1; D ambiguous. This CDR3 spans 13 amino acids. Germline loops: CDR1 SGHRS, CDR2 YFSETQ. Trimming took off 8 bases at V and 5 bases at J, with 14 bases between the two ends. This CDR3 reads CASQRTEHNEQFF. The CDR3 coding sequence is TGCGCCAGTCAAAGGACGGAGCACAATGAGCAGTTCTTC.

For the CDR3, the DNA is TGTGCTAGTGGTTTGGTACTGCGACAGGGAGGCACCGGGGAGCTGTTTTTT. Translation: CASGLVLRQGGTGELFF. The chain couples TRBV12-5 to TRBJ2-2; a possible D gene is TRBD1 (7 bases). The CDR3 has 17 amino acids. V was trimmed by 0 bases and J by 4 bases, leaving 15 bases between them. Germline V CDR1 and CDR2: LGHNT, FRNRAP.

This clonotype was detected only a few times. This chain connects TRBV7-6 to TRBJ2-2, with TRBD1 matching 7 bases. V lost 4 bases and J lost 6; bases outside the gene matches: 2. Germline V gene lookup returns CDR1 SGHVS and CDR2 FNYEAQ. The CDR3 covers 13 residues. CDR3 region: CASSYQGAGELFF. The DNA for the CDR3 is TGTGCCAGCAGCTATCAGGGGGCCGGGGAGCTGTTTTTT.

This clonotype was observed a handful of times. The rearrangement links TRBV12-3 or TRBV12-4 to TRBJ2-3, with D possibly TRBD1 on 6 matching bases. Trimming took off 3 bases at V and 1 base at J, with 14 bases between the two ends. The CDR3 length is 16 residues. The CDR3 region is CASSFRSGARTDTQYF. The CDR3 nucleotides read TGTGCCAGCAGTTTCAGGTCAGGGGCACGCACAGATACGCAGTATTTT.

This chain uses TRBV20-1 with TRBJ2-1, with 8 bases aligning to TRBD1. The junction had 15 bases not matched to a gene; V was cut back by 5 bases and J by 9 bases. The V gene's germline CDR1 is DFQATT and CDR2 SNEGSKA (reference sequence). This CDR3 region has 15 residues. The CDR3 is CSAELPGQVSSEQFF. The CDR3 region has the DNA TGCAGTGCTGAACTACCGGGACAGGTCTCAAGTGAGCAGTTCTTC.

In this sample, this clonotype turned up a few times. This chain connects TRBV7-9 to TRBJ1-5, with 8 bases fitting TRBD1. From germline, CDR1 is SEHNR and CDR2 FQNEAQ (reference sequence). V lost 0 bases, J lost 4 bases, and 2 bases stayed unmatched. This CDR3 spans 15 amino acids. CDR3: CASSLAQGANQPQHF. The CDR3 nucleotides read TGTGCCAGCAGCTTAGCGCAGGGGGCGAATCAGCCCCAGCATTTT.